The 16 T cell receptor beta chains in this list originate from one sample, sequenced in a study of cytomegalovirus exposure and HLA in healthy donors. PCR involved 60 Vbeta and 13 Jbeta primers. Some clones are missing from TCRdb's copy, which holds only in-frame ones; the method was immunoSEQ multiplex PCR. This sample has roughly 170,000 clones, with roughly four fifths found just once. Sequenced material: PBMCs. The source is a man in his forties or fifties in good health and CMV-seronegative.

This chain uses TRBV4-1 with TRBJ2-5, with a tentative D call TRBD1 (5 bases). Germline CDR1 reads MGHRA; CDR2 reads YSYEKL. This CDR3 is built from 14 residues. V lost 1 base, J lost 2 bases, and 8 bases lay in between. This CDR3 is CASSQATEQETQYF. The CDR3 DNA reads as TGCGCCAGCAGCCAAGCGACAGAACAAGAGACCCAGTACTTC.

This clone was recorded only once. The chain links TRBV5-1 to TRBJ2-7; 9 bases align to TRBD1. CDR1 is SGHRS, CDR2 YFSETQ, per germline. Trimming cost V 5 bases and J 5 bases; bases outside gene matches: 11. The CDR3 loop spans 15 amino acids. The CDR3 nucleotides read TGCGCCAGCAGACCTACAGGGGGCGTCGGACACGAGCAGTACTTC. It yields the protein CASRPTGGVGHEQYF.

This chain connects TRBV19 to TRBJ1-5; D unresolved. CDR3 length: 12 residues. V was clipped by 3 bases and J by 6 bases, with 6 bases between them. Per the germline V gene, CDR1 is LNHDA and CDR2 is SQIVND (reference sequence). CDR3 protein: CASSIPGQPQHF. The CDR3 nucleotides read TGTGCCAGTAGTATTCCGGGTCAGCCCCAGCATTTT.

The V and J genes are TRBV10-3 and TRBJ2-7; TRBD2 aligns across 10 bases. This CDR3 spans 15 amino acids. Germline V lookup: CDR1 ENHRY, CDR2 SYGVKD. The ends lost 2 bases at V and 6 bases at J; junction bases unmatched: 7. The CDR3 coding sequence is TGTGCCATCAGTGAGGTCCAGCGGGGGGGTTTCGAGCAGTACTTC. This encodes CAISEVQRGGFEQYF.

The chain is built from TRBV10-1 and TRBJ1-5; D not resolved. V lost 6 bases to trimming and J lost 2 bases, with 17 bases between them. The CDR3 covers 16 residues. In germline, CDR1 is WNHNN, CDR2 SYGVQD (reference sequence). The chain's CDR3 is CASRGPNRGRNQPQHF. In DNA, the CDR3 is TGCGCCAGCAGAGGCCCAAATCGGGGTCGCAATCAGCCCCAGCATTTT.

J is TRBJ1-4 and V is TRBV19; D is ambiguous. Germline CDR1 is LNHDA and CDR2 is SQIVND (reference sequence). Trimming shortened V by 7 bases and J by 2 bases, and 20 bases separated the two germline ends. CDR3 size: 17 residues. CDR3 loop: CASTPSGVVGTNEKLFF. The CDR3 DNA sequence: TGTGCCAGTACCCCATCCGGGGTAGTAGGTACTAATGAAAAACTGTTTTTT.

J is TRBJ2-2 and V is TRBV5-1, with 9 nucleotides matching TRBD2. The junction had 13 bases not matched to a gene; V was cut back by 2 bases and J by 5 bases. This CDR3 region has 18 residues. Germline V gives CDR1 SGHRS, CDR2 YFSETQ. CDR3 loop: CASSFSSGRGGGTGELFF. CDR3 coding DNA: TGCGCCAGCAGCTTCAGTAGCGGGAGAGGGGGCGGTACCGGGGAGCTGTTTTTT.

The chain uses TRBV28 and TRBJ2-7, with 9 nucleotides matching TRBD2. The CDR3 loop spans 13 amino acids. V gave up 5 bases and J gave up 7 bases; unmatched junction bases: 6. Germline CDR1 MDHEN, CDR2 SYDVKM. CDR3 sequence reads: CASSLSGSGEQYF. CDR3 coding DNA: TGTGCCAGCAGTCTTAGCGGGAGTGGGGAGCAGTACTTC.

The V and J genes are TRBV5-1 and TRBJ1-2, with a weak D call TRBD1 (5 bases). V lost 4 bases and J lost 0, with 7 bases in between. The CDR3 covers 13 residues. Germline CDR1 is SGHRS and CDR2 is YFSETQ. The CDR3 region is CASSMDTNYGYTF. The CDR3, as DNA: TGCGCCAGCAGCATGGACACTAACTATGGCTACACCTTC.

The chain combines TRBV9 with TRBJ1-5; D not certain. The germline V and J ends were trimmed by 0 bases and 11 bases, with 15 bases remaining between them. CDR3 length: 14 amino acids. The germline gives CDR1 SGDLS, CDR2 YYNGEE. CDR3 protein: CASSVAPEVGAQHF. Written as DNA, the CDR3 is TGTGCCAGCAGCGTAGCTCCAGAAGTCGGGGCCCAGCATTTT.

This clone appeared once. The CDR3 DNA reads TGTGCCAGCTCACCACAGGGACTCTTAACTGGAATCAATCAGCCCCAGCATTTT. Its translation is CASSPQGLLTGINQPQHF. The rearrangement joins TRBV18 to TRBJ1-5; TRBD1 is a possible D gene (5 bases). Deletions cut 1 base from V and 3 bases from J, with 19 bases between. The length of the CDR3 is 18 residues. Per the germline V gene, CDR1 is KGHSH and CDR2 is LQKENI.

This chain uses TRBV7-2 with TRBJ1-6; the D gene is possibly TRBD1 (5 bases). Germline V gene lookup returns CDR1 SGHTA and CDR2 FQGNSA. Trimming shortened V by 5 bases and J by 7 bases, and 21 bases separated the two germline ends. This CDR3 spans 17 amino acids. Written as DNA, the CDR3 is TGTGCCAGCAGCCCAGCCTCCTGGGGCGCTCGGAATTCACCCCTCCACTTT. Residues: CASSPASWGARNSPLHF.

This chain uses TRBV19 with TRBJ1-1; TRBD1 matches at 11 bases. V was clipped by 3 bases and J by 8 bases; unmatched bases: 5. This CDR3 is 14 amino acids long. From germline, CDR1 is LNHDA and CDR2 SQIVND (reference sequence). CDR3 region: CASSMGQGVSEAFF. As DNA, the CDR3 is TGTGCCAGTAGTATGGGACAGGGGGTGTCAGAAGCTTTCTTT.

The J gene is TRBJ2-7, the V gene TRBV28; 15 positions match TRBD2. Per the germline V gene, CDR1 is MDHEN and CDR2 is SYDVKM. The CDR3 loop spans 16 amino acids. V was clipped by 6 bases and J by 4 bases; unmatched bases: 7. The CDR3 DNA reads TGTGCCAGCAGGCGGACTAGCGGGAGGGCCATGTACGAGCAGTACTTC. Its translation is CASRRTSGRAMYEQYF.

The rearrangement uses TRBV7-8 and TRBJ2-5, with 15 bases identical to TRBD2. From germline, CDR1 is SGHVS and CDR2 FQNEAQ. This CDR3 comprises 16 residues. V was pared by 5 bases and J by 3 bases, with 4 bases of the junction left unmatched. Here the CDR3 reads CASSVRTSGGEETQYF. As DNA, the CDR3 is TGTGCCAGCAGCGTTAGGACTAGCGGGGGGGAAGAGACCCAGTACTTC.

CDR3 bases: TGTGCCAGCAGGGTTCTCGGGACTAGTAATACTTACGAGCAGTACTTC. This gives the protein CASRVLGTSNTYEQYF. The chain employs TRBV28 and TRBJ2-7, with 8 bases aligning to TRBD2. The CDR3 is 16 amino acids. The ends lost 6 bases at V and 4 bases at J; junction bases unmatched: 14. Germline values: CDR1 MDHEN, CDR2 SYDVKM.